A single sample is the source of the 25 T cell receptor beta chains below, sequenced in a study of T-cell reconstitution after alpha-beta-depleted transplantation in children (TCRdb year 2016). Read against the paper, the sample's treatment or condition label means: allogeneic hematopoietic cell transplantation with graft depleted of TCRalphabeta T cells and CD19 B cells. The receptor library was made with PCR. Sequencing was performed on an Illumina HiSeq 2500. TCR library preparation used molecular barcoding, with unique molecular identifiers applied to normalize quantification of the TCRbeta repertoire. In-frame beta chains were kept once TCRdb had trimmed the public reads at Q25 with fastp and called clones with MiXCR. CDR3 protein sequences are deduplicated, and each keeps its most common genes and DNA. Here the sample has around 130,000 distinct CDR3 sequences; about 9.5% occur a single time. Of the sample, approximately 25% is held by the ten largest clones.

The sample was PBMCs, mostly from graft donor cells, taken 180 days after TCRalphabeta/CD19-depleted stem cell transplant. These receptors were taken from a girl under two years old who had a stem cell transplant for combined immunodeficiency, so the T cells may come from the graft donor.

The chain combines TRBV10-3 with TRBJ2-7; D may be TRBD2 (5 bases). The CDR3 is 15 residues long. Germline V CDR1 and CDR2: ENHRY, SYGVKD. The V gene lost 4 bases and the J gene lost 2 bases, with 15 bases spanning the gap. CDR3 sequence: CAISVNTGKAYEQYF. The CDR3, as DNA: TGTGCCATCAGTGTTAACACGGGGAAGGCCTACGAGCAGTACTTC.

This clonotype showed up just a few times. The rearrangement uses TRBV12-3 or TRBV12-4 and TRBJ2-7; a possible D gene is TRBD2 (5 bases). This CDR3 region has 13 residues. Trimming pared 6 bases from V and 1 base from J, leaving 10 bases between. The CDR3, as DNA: TGTGCCAGCAGCCCGAGGGAGTCCTACGAGCAGTACTTC. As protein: CASSPRESYEQYF.

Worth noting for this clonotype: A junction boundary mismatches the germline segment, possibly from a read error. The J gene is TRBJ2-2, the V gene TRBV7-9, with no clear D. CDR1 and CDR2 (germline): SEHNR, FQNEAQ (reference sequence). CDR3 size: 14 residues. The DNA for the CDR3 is TGTGCCAGCAGCTTCCTTTACCACACCGTGGAGCTGTTTTTT. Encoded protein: CASSFLYHTVELFF.

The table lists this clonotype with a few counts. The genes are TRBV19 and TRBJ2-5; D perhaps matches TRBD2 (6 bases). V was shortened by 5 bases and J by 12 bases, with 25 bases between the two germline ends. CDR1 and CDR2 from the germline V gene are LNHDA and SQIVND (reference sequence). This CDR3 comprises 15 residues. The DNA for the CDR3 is TGTGCCAGTAGTCCCTCCGGAGGGAGCGTTAACCATAAGTACTTC. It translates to CASSPSGGSVNHKYF.

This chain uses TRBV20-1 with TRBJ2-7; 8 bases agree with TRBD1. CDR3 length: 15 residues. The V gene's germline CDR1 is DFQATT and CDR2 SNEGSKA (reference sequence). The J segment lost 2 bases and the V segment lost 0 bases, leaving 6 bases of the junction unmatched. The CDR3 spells CSARDFDRGTYEQYF. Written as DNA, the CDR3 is TGCAGTGCTAGAGACTTCGACAGGGGTACCTACGAGCAGTACTTC.

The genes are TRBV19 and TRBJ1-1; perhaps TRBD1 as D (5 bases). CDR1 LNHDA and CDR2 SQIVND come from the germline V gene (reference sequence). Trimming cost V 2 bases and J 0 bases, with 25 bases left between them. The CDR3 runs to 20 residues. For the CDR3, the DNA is TGTGCCAGTAGTATAAGAGCGGGGGGGATGGTAGGAAGTCTGAACACTGAAGCTTTCTTT. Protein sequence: CASSIRAGGMVGSLNTEAFF.

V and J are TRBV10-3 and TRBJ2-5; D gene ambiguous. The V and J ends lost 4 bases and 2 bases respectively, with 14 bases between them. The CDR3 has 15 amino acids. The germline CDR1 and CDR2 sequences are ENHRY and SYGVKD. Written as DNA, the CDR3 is TGTGCCATCAGTGCCCCTGAACAGAAGCAAGAGACCCAGTACTTC. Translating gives CAISAPEQKQETQYF.

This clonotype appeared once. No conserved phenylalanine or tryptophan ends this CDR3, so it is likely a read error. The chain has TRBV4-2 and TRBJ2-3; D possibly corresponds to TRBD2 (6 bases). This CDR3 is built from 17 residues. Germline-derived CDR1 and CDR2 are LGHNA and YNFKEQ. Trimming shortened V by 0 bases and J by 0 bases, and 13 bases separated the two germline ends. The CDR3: CASSQDSPGTSTDTQYS. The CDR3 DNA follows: TGTGCCAGCAGCCAAGATTCCCCAGGGACTAGCACAGATACGCAGTATTCT.

This CDR3 reads CASSPRQGTKYQETQYF. In nucleotides, the CDR3 is TGTGCCAGCAGCCCCAGACAGGGGACTAAATACCAAGAGACCCAGTACTTC. The rearrangement links TRBV7-9 to TRBJ2-5, with D possibly being TRBD1 (8 bases). CDR3 length: 17 residues. V lost 5 bases to trimming and J lost 0 bases, with 19 bases between them. Germline V gives CDR1 SEHNR, CDR2 FQNEAQ (reference sequence).

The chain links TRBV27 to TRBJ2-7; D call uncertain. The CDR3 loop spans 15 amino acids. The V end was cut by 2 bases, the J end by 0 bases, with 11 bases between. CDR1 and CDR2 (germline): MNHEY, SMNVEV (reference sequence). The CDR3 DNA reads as TGTGCCAGCAGTTTAGGACCCCGGTCCTCCTACGAGCAGTACTTC. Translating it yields CASSLGPRSSYEQYF.

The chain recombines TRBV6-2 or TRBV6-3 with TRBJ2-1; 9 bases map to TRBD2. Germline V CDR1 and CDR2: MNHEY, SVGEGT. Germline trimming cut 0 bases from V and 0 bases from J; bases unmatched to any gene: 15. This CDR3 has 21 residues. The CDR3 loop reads CASSYSSPETSGPHSYNEQFF. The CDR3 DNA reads TGTGCCAGCAGTTACTCCTCGCCCGAGACTAGCGGACCCCACTCCTACAATGAGCAGTTCTTC.

Written as DNA, the CDR3 is TGTGCCAGCTCACCACCCATAGACACCGGGGAGCTGTTTTTT. Translation gives CASSPPIDTGELFF. The chain carries TRBV18 and TRBJ2-2; the D is unclear. The CDR3 consists of 14 residues. Per the germline V gene, CDR1 is KGHSH and CDR2 is LQKENI. V was shortened by 0 bases and J by 3 bases, with 5 bases between the two germline ends. Full variable domain (remainder filled in from reference TRBV18 and TRBJ2-2): NAGVMQNPRHLVRRRGQEARLRCSPMKGHSHVYWYRQLPEEGLKFMVYLQKENIIDESGMPKERFSAEFPKEGPSILRIQQVVRGDSAAYFCASSPPIDTGELFFGEGSRLTVL.

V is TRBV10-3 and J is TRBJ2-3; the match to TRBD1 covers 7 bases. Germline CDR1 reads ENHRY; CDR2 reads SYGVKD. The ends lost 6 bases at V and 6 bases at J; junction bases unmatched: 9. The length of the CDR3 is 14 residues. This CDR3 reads CAISSTGDGDTQYF. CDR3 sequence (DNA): TGTGCCATCAGCAGTACAGGGGATGGTGATACGCAGTATTTT.

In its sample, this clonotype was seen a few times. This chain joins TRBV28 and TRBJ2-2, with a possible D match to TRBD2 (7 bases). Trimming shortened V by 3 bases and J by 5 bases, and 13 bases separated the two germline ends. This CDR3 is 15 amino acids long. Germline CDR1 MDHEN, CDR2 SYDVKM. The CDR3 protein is CASSLWGGPTGELFF. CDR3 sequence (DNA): TGTGCCAGCAGTTTGTGGGGGGGGCCTACCGGGGAGCTGTTTTTT.

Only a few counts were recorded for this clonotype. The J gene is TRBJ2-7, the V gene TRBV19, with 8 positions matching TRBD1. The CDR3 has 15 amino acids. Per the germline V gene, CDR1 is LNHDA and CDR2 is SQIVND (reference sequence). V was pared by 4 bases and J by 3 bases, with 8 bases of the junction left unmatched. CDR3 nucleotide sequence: TGTGCCAGTAGTAAGCCGGGGACAGGCGTCTACGAGCAGTACTTC. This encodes CASSKPGTGVYEQYF.

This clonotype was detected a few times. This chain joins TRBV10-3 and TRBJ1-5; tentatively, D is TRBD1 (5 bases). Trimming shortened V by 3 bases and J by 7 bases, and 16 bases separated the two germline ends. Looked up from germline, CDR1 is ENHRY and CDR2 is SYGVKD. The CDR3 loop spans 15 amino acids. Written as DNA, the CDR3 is TGTGCCATCAGTGACCGATCGCAGGGAGCCCAGCCCCAGCATTTT. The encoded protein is CAISDRSQGAQPQHF.

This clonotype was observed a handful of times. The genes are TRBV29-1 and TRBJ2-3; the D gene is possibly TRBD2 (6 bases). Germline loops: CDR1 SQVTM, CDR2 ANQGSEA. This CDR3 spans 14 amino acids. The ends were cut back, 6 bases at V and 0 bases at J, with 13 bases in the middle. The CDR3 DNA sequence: TGCAGCGTCGTTCTAGCGTTTAGCACAGATACGCAGTATTTT. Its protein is CSVVLAFSTDTQYF.

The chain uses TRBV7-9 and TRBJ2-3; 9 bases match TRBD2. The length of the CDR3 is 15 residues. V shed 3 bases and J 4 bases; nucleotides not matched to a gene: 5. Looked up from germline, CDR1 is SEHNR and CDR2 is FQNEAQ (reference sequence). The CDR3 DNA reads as TGTGCCAGCAGCTTCAGCGGGAGGCCACCAGATACGCAGTATTTT. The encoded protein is CASSFSGRPPDTQYF.

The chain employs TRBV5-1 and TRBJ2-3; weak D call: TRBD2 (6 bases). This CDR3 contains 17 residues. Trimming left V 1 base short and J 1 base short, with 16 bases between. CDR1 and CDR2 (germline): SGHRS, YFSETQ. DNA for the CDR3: TGCGCCAGCAGCTTGAACCCACACGGGGGACGCACAGATACGCAGTATTTT. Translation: CASSLNPHGGRTDTQYF.

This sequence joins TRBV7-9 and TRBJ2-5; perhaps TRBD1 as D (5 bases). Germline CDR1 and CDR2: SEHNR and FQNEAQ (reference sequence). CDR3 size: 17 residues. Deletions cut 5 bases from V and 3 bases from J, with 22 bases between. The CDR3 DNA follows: TGTGCCAGCAGCCCTCGTTGGGGCAGAGACCCAGAAGAGACCCAGTACTTC. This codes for CASSPRWGRDPEETQYF.

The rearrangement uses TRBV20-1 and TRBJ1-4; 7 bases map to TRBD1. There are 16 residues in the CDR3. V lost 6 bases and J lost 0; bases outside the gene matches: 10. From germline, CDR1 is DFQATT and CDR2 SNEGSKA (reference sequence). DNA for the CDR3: TGCAGTGCCCGCCGGGACAGCGCTGCAACTAATGAAAAACTGTTTTTT. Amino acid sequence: CSARRDSAATNEKLFF.

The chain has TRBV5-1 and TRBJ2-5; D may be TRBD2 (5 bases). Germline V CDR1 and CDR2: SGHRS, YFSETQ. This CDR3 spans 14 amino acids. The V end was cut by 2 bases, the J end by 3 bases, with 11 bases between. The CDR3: CASSFHTREETQYF. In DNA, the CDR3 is TGCGCCAGCAGCTTCCACACTAGGGAAGAGACCCAGTACTTC.

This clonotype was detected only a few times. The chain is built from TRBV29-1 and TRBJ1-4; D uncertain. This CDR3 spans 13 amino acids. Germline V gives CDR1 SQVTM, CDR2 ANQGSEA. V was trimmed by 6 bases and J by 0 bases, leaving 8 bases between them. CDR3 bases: TGCAGCGTCGCTGGTACAACTAATGAAAAACTGTTTTTT. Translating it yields CSVAGTTNEKLFF.

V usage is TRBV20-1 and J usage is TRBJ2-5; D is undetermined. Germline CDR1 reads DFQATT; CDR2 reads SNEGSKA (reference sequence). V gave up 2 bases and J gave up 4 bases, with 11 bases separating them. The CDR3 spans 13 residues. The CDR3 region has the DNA TGCAGTGCTAGACCCTATCTGGCAGAGACCCAGTACTTC. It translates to CSARPYLAETQYF.

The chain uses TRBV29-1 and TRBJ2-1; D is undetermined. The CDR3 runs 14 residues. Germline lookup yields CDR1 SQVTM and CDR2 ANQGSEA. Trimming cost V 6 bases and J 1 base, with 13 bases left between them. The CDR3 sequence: CSVPAMGSYNEQFF. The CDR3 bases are TGCAGCGTCCCTGCAATGGGGTCCTACAATGAGCAGTTCTTC.